The rows below give T cell receptor beta chains drawn from one sample of a study of early T cells in non-severe SARS-CoV-2 infection. Each CDR3 protein gets one entry after TCRdb re-called the 5' RACE reads with MiXCR. The repertoire consists of roughly 50,000 distinct CDR3 sequences, with 8.5% to 10% occurring once and the leading ten covering about 8.3%. The sequenced material came from whole blood. These receptors came from an adult who was a healthcare worker with PCR-confirmed SARS-CoV-2 infection or an uninfected control (not recorded which). Both conserved end residues are part of each CDR3. D genes are given only for firm matches. Clone size is not always given. Where it is, it says once, few, many or a class for expanded clones.

D gene: .
clone size: .
V gene: TRBV20-1
J gene: TRBJ2-1
CDR3 DNA: TGCGCTGGGGAGTCGGACAATGAGCAGTTCTTC
CDR3 protein: CAGESDNEQFF

D gene: .
clone size: many
V gene: TRBV6-5
J gene: TRBJ2-2
CDR3 DNA: TGTGCCAGCAGTTGGTTGACAGGGGAGCTGTTTTTT
CDR3 protein: CASSWLTGELFF

D gene: .
clone size: many
V gene: TRBV5-1
J gene: TRBJ2-7
CDR3 DNA: TGCGCCAGCAGCCTCGGGACTGCTACCTACGAGCAGTACTTC
CDR3 protein: CASSLGTATYEQYF

D gene: .
clone size: .
V gene: TRBV28
J gene: TRBJ2-5
CDR3 DNA: TGTGCCAGCAGGCTTACAGGGTCCGAGACCCAGTACTTC
CDR3 protein: CASRLTGSETQYF

D gene: TRBD2
clone size: many
V gene: TRBV24-1
J gene: TRBJ2-2
CDR3 DNA: TGTGCCACCAGTGGTCCCCCGGGACTAGCGGGAGTTACCGGGGAGCTGTTTTTT
CDR3 protein: CATSGPPGLAGVTGELFF

D gene: .
clone size: .
V gene: TRBV6-2/TRBV6-3
J gene: TRBJ2-3
CDR3 DNA: TGTGCCAGCAGTTACAGCGTAGCAAGCACAGATACGCAGTATTTT
CDR3 protein: CASSYSVASTDTQYF

D gene: .
clone size: many
V gene: TRBV10-3
J gene: TRBJ1-1
CDR3 DNA: TGTGCCATCAGTGATCGGGAATTCACTGAAGCTTTCTTT
CDR3 protein: CAISDREFTEAFF

D gene: .
clone size: many
V gene: TRBV4-1
J gene: TRBJ2-7
CDR3 DNA: TGCGCCAGCAGCCAAGAAAGTGGAGCCTACGAGCAGTACTTC
CDR3 protein: CASSQESGAYEQYF

D gene: .
clone size: many
V gene: TRBV21-1
J gene: TRBJ2-2
CDR3 DNA: TGTGCCAGCTGGCAGGGACGCACCGGGGAGCTGTTTTTT
CDR3 protein: CASWQGRTGELFF

D gene: TRBD2
clone size: .
V gene: TRBV20-1
J gene: TRBJ2-2
CDR3 DNA: TGCAGTGCTAGGGACCCGGGACTAGCGCCCCCGAACACCGGGGAGCTGTTTTTT
CDR3 protein: CSARDPGLAPPNTGELFF

D gene: TRBD1
clone size: few
V gene: TRBV28
J gene: TRBJ2-7
CDR3 DNA: TGTGCCAGCGGACAGGGCGCCTACGAGCAGTACTTC
CDR3 protein: CASGQGAYEQYF

D gene: .
clone size: few
V gene: TRBV20-1
J gene: TRBJ1-3
CDR3 DNA: TGCAGTGCCCCCAAGGGTGCTGGAAACACCATATATTTT
CDR3 protein: CSAPKGAGNTIYF

D gene: .
clone size: many
V gene: TRBV2
J gene: TRBJ2-1
CDR3 DNA: TGTGCCAGCAGTCGGGACTCCTTAACCAATGAGCAGTTCTTC
CDR3 protein: CASSRDSLTNEQFF

D gene: TRBD1
clone size: .
V gene: TRBV6-1
J gene: TRBJ1-2
CDR3 DNA: TGTGCCAGCAGCCGAAGCCCGGATGGGACAGCTAACTATGGCTACACCTTC
CDR3 protein: CASSRSPDGTANYGYTF

D gene: TRBD2
clone size: .
V gene: TRBV14
J gene: TRBJ2-5
CDR3 DNA: TGTGCCAGCAGCGATCGAGCGGGAGTAGCAGAGACCCAGTACTTC
CDR3 protein: CASSDRAGVAETQYF

D gene: TRBD1
clone size: many
V gene: TRBV11-3
J gene: TRBJ2-2
CDR3 DNA: TGTGCCAGCAGCTCCGCAGGGGGCATCACCGGGGAGCTGTTTTTT
CDR3 protein: CASSSAGGITGELFF

D gene: .
clone size: few
V gene: TRBV28
J gene: TRBJ2-1
CDR3 DNA: TGTGCCAGCAATCAAGCAGCGGGTGTCTCCTACAATGAGCAGTTCTTC
CDR3 protein: CASNQAAGVSYNEQFF

D gene: .
clone size: few
V gene: TRBV5-6
J gene: TRBJ2-5
CDR3 DNA: TGTGCCAGCAGTTCCCAGCAGGGCTTCCAAGAGACCCAGTACTTC
CDR3 protein: CASSSQQGFQETQYF

D gene: .
clone size: .
V gene: TRBV7-8
J gene: TRBJ1-2
CDR3 DNA: TGTGCCAGCAGCCAGGGAACCGGGATACAAGATGGCTACACCTTC
CDR3 protein: CASSQGTGIQDGYTF

D gene: .
clone size: few
V gene: TRBV10-3
J gene: TRBJ2-2
CDR3 DNA: TGTGCCACACGACTCGATGAAACCGGGGAGCTGTTTTTT
CDR3 protein: CATRLDETGELFF

D gene: TRBD2
clone size: many
V gene: TRBV9
J gene: TRBJ2-7
CDR3 DNA: TGTGCCAGCAGTCGTAGCGGGAGTGGCTACGAGCAGTACTTC
CDR3 protein: CASSRSGSGYEQYF

D gene: TRBD1
clone size: many
V gene: TRBV18
J gene: TRBJ1-5
CDR3 DNA: TGTGCCAGCTCACCCCAGGGGGATAGCAATCAGCCCCAGCATTTT
CDR3 protein: CASSPQGDSNQPQHF

D gene: .
clone size: .
V gene: TRBV5-4
J gene: TRBJ1-1
CDR3 DNA: TGTGCCAGCAGCTTGGGACAATGGAACACTGAAGCTTTCTTT
CDR3 protein: CASSLGQWNTEAFF

D gene: TRBD2
clone size: few
V gene: TRBV3-1
J gene: TRBJ2-1
CDR3 DNA: TGTGCCAGCAGCCAAGGGCGACTAGCTATCCACAATGAGCAGTTCTTC
CDR3 protein: CASSQGRLAIHNEQFF

D gene: .
clone size: many
V gene: TRBV5-1
J gene: TRBJ2-7
CDR3 DNA: TGCGCCAGCAGCTTGGTGGTCCAGCCCTACGAGCAGTACTTC
CDR3 protein: CASSLVVQPYEQYF

D gene: .
clone size: many
V gene: TRBV27
J gene: TRBJ2-1
CDR3 DNA: TGTGCCAGCAGTTTATCCGTAGCAGGGTGGCAGAATGAGCAGTTCTTC
CDR3 protein: CASSLSVAGWQNEQFF

D gene: .
clone size: many
V gene: TRBV7-9
J gene: TRBJ1-5
CDR3 DNA: TGTGCCAGCAGCTTAGCTGGGGACTTTGGTCAGCCCCAGCATTTT
CDR3 protein: CASSLAGDFGQPQHF